Below, one T cell receptor beta chain is given with its context. Its antigen is unknown. Base qualities were left out, and no much larger clone turns up one base away. The data originate from a study of cytomegalovirus exposure and HLA in healthy donors (dated by TCRdb to 2015 to 2018). For the study in its entirety: An earlier analysis of a few hundred of the donors reported 276 Gb of sequence data and 117 million unique TCR beta sequences obtained from around 170 million T cells. The study aimed to test whether cataloging public T cell receptors could reveal signatures of past pathogen exposure. About 280 gigabases of sequencing data and approximately 85 million unique TCR sequences were included in an early release covering under 650 HLA-typed donors. Across some 400 genotyped donors of the cohort, an average of approximately 240,000 unique TCR beta nucleotide sequences per donor were sequenced, and approximately 17% of those sequences were non-productive. A later analysis re-examined previously published TCR beta repertoires from 610 or so donors and added high-resolution HLA genotyping to investigate patterns of TCR occurrence. The study used immunosequencing to profile the T cell repertoires of approximately 640 subjects and linked those repertoires to cytomegalovirus serostatus. Every repertoire in the discovery cohort had been generated on one and the same sequencing platform. Of the 398 genotyped donors, approximately 83% fell in the genetic ancestry cluster associated with self-reported Caucasian donors. The number of donors typed differed by locus, with roughly 620-630 for A, B, C, DRB1 and DQB1, roughly 520 for DQA1, 600 to 610 for DPA1, and around 430 for DPB1. Genome-wide SNP genotypes for about 65% of the roughly 670 donors were used in a later genetic analysis, which treated that subset as a discovery cohort. HLA typing included class I and class II loci at four-digit resolution. Donor age, sex, ethnicity and CMV serostatus were compiled together with the repertoire data. Because of strong linkage in the cohort, a handful of DR-DQ haplotypes were treated as single units for association and clustering. In the later analysis, no new phenotypic data were used to find candidate immune exposures; instead, reliance was placed on TCR beta sequences and their occurrence across donors. A separate validation cohort of 90 to 150 different subjects was used in addition to the roughly 670-subject first cohort. To predict cytomegalovirus infection status, the study brought together high-throughput TCR immunosequencing, statistical association of individual TCRs with disease status, and machine learning. To decide whether each TCR beta V gene segment behaved as functional or pseudogenic, an earlier analysis of approximately 600 of the donors relied on high-throughput TCR beta sequencing.

Its CDR3 holds 15 amino acids, cysteine through phenylalanine. Only the CDR3 DNA stays, 45 bases, in frame from base 1. V trim: 4 bases; J trim: 4 bases; unmatched bases: 5. As encoded in the germline V gene (reference sequence), CDR1 is LNHNV while CDR2 is YYDKDF. The study at large found these results: According to a later analysis, most CMV-associated TCR beta chains appeared to be HLA-restricted, and the HLA associations seemed to be driven largely by CMV exposure. Because the 87-base-pair reads could not distinguish some IMGT-functional V segments, including TRBV6-2 and TRBV6-3, those segments were excluded. At a false discovery rate of 0.05, a later analysis linked some 18,000 TCR beta sequences to specific HLA alleles. While some public TCRs were present in many individuals, most TCR sequences turned up only very rarely across donors. For the cohort, immune exposure information was limited to CMV serostatus. Compared with equally common non-associated chains, HLA-associated TCR beta chains in a later analysis were more clonally expanded and had lower generation probabilities. Because HLA typing was unavailable for some donors at each locus, only the typed subset was used in association tests. Only TCR beta chains were sequenced in this cohort, and the absence of alpha or paired-chain data limited detectable features. An association between a missense DCLRE1C variant and V-gene and J-gene trimming of TCR beta chains was found in a later genetic analysis and replicated in an independent cohort. A group of highly shared sequence variants was considered likely to be a technical artifact of the sequencing pipeline. In vitro tests confirmed that three of the cytomegalovirus-associated TCR beta chains recognize cytomegalovirus antigens. A later analysis reported that several top co-occurrence clusters appeared linked to parvovirus B19, influenza, CMV and Epstein-Barr virus. The classifier was reported to diagnose cytomegalovirus status with high specificity and sensitivity in both the original and validation cohorts. In a later genetic analysis, fewer N-insertions in productive TCRs were reported among donors in an Asian-associated ancestry cluster than the roughly 710-donor mean. Linkage disequilibrium might explain the correlated functional status among segregating V segments, but an unknown experimental factor could not be ruled out. In an earlier analysis of approximately 590 of the donors, most TCR beta V segments appeared in productive rearrangements about 87% or about 30% of the time, broadly matching IMGT annotations. The presence/absence analyses assumed that sequencing depth was roughly uniform across donors, and that assumption may not be true. When HLA alleles, especially DR and DQ, strongly co-occurred, attributing TCR associations to individual alleles was difficult. The study gave a list of about 170 TCR beta chains associated with cytomegalovirus. A further reported finding was that TCR beta sequences accurately predicted the HLA-A and HLA-B alleles for most subjects in the first cohort. The authors suggested that the approach could potentially be extended to other disease states and immunological phenotypes. The earlier analysis of about 600 of the donors excluded fewer than 20 rarely observed V segments, including chromosome 9 orphons, because counts were too low. In a later analysis, TCR association rates were found to vary across HLA loci, with the most associated TCRs seen for DRB1 alleles and the fewest for HLA-C alleles.

The cohort was made up of approximately 670 healthy bone marrow donors. At the time of sampling, every cohort member was nominally healthy, though immune exposures that went unrecorded were likely present. The donor tested CMV seropositive and was one of the 289 seropositive cohort members. A peripheral blood sample was collected from each donor, and TCR beta sequencing was performed on peripheral blood mononuclear cells. The Qiagen DNeasy Blood Extraction Kit was used to extract genomic DNA from the blood cell samples. The method was the immunoSEQ multiplex PCR assay. A mixture of 60 forward primers for TCR Vbeta segments and 13 reverse primers for TCR Jbeta segments was used in the multiplex PCR. Amplification of the CDR3 region of rearranged TCR beta genes was performed with a multiplex PCR assay on genomic DNA. The amplified TCR beta libraries were sequenced on the Illumina HiSeq System as 87-base-pair reads. Turning to the authors' computational methods: A later analysis counted tens of millions of unique TCR beta chains across the 550 to 800 repertoires, and some 12 million of these chains were shared by at least two donors. Raw reads were error-corrected and collapsed into unique sequences by a nearest-neighbor algorithm in which closely related sequences were merged to remove PCR and sequencing errors. CDR3 sequences were aligned to IMGT reference sequences to assign V, D and J gene segments. For a sequence to be retained, a match of at least six nucleotides to both a V gene segment and a J gene segment was required. A rearrangement was called productive if the CDR3 had no stop codons and remained in frame with V and J, and every other rearrangement was called non-productive. CDR3 was defined according to IMGT convention as the region running from the second conserved V-encoded cysteine to the conserved J-encoded phenylalanine. Sequences without an unambiguous match to a single V gene segment were excluded from the earlier analysis of 500 to 700 of the donors. In an earlier analysis of several hundred of the donors, V segments were called functional above 56.7% productive rearrangements and were called segregating when the between-donor standard deviation exceeded 5%. A statistical classification framework was built to diagnose cytomegalovirus status from the catalog of TCR beta chain sequences. In a later analysis, TCR nucleotide sequences were compared against IMGT/GENE-DB human TR gene sequences so that V and J genes could be assigned. The TCRdist pipeline was used in a later analysis to assign CDR3 sequences and most-parsimonious VDJ recombination scenarios. In a later analysis, each TCR beta chain was defined by its CDR3 amino acid sequence together with its V-gene family, and reads lacking a unique V-gene family were excluded. To address suspected cross-contamination and a sequencing artifact, a later analysis removed a few hundred highly shared, low-generation-probability nucleotide sequences. A later analysis calculated a clonal expansion index for each public chain from normalized within-repertoire ranks of inferred template counts. In a later analysis, generation probabilities were computed with a VDJ recombination model fitted to out-of-frame rearrangements, and the resulting probabilities were checked against IGoR. A later analysis scored TCR-TCR, TCR-HLA and TCR-CMV co-occurrence with hypergeometric tests, applying a repertoire-size bias correction to TCR pairs. False discovery rates were estimated in a later analysis by permuting HLA or CMV assignments 20 times. A later analysis grouped co-occurring TCRs with DBSCAN, adding TCRdist sequence similarity when clustering within HLA-allele-positive subsets. Repertoires with fewer than 30,000 or more than 120,000 public chains were left out of co-occurrence clustering, as were about 5 repertoires with anomalous nucleotide sharing. Entries here come from immuneACCESS through TCRdb and include only in-frame sequences with V and J called. Some clones fail to appear in such tables; in the studies checked, an unresolved V gene covers under half of the shortfall, and the cause of the remainder is unknown. V and J calls plus clone size are reproduced from that table; the DNA served to infer D and trimming. This sample lists 150,000 to 200,000 clones; 65% to 85% were detected once. Of the sample, 6.3% is held by the ten largest clones.

This TCR came from a male donor in good health and CMV-seropositive. This sequence uses TRBV15 and TRBJ1-3; 9 nucleotides in the junction match TRBD1. What was sequenced was PBMCs. DNA sequence: TGTGCCACCAGCAAGGGACAGGGTTCAGGAAACACCATATATTTT. This codes for CATSKGQGSGNTIYF.